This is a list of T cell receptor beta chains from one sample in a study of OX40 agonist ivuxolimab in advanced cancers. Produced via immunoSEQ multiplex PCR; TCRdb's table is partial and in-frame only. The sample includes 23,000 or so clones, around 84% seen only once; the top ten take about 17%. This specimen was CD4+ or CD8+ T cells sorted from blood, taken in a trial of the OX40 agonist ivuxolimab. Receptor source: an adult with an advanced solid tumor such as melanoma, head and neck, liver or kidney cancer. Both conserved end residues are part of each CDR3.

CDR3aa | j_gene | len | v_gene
CASSPRTGNTGELFF | TRBJ2-2 | 15 | TRBV9
CASSLVGGSTYEQYF | TRBJ2-7 | 15 | TRBV5-6
CASSQGAGVHNEQFF | TRBJ2-1 | 15 | TRBV4-1
CASSVEAETSGYTF | TRBJ1-2 | 14 | TRBV9
CASSFGVETQYF | TRBJ2-5 | 12 | TRBV7-9
CASSLDREETQYF | TRBJ2-5 | 13 | TRBV7-3
CASSYSVHQPQHF | TRBJ1-5 | 13 | TRBV6-5
CASSPDSLAFVVDTQYF | TRBJ2-3 | 17 | TRBV7-8
CASSPTGRREGYTF | TRBJ1-2 | 14 | TRBV18
CASSQQGINEQFF | TRBJ2-1 | 13 | TRBV5-1
CASSMAPAAETQYF | TRBJ2-5 | 14 | TRBV19
CASSPTGGLGNQPQHF | TRBJ1-5 | 16 | TRBV6-6
CASSNSRSGGFGGYTF | TRBJ1-2 | 16 | TRBV13
CASSLGNYGYTF | TRBJ1-2 | 12 | TRBV5-5
CASGLPISEFYEQYF | - | 15 | TRBV12-5
CASSSLGGLGEKLFF | TRBJ1-4 | 15 | TRBV7-8
CAGSLTPTGTYNEQFF | TRBJ2-1 | 16 | TRBV7-6
CASSLRRGYNNSPLHF | TRBJ1-6 | 16 | TRBV7-2
CAIGTVLAEQYF | TRBJ2-7 | 12 | TRBV10-3
CASSARAGADETQYF | TRBJ2-5 | 15 | TRBV7-3
CASSAPPGRGQGDTQYF | TRBJ2-3 | 17 | TRBV2
CSGTGYGNTIYF | TRBJ1-3 | 12 | TRBV29-1
CASSLEERGSYEQYF | - | 15 | TRBV5-4
CASSQGIGILSGELFF | TRBJ2-2 | 16 | TRBV18
CASSLNQGDTEAFF | TRBJ1-1 | 14 | TRBV18
CASSPNSLPSYEQYF | - | 15 | TRBV9
CASSLAGGHYGYTF | TRBJ1-2 | 14 | TRBV5-4
CASSPIASGETQYF | TRBJ2-5 | 14 | TRBV18
CASSSTGLQETQYF | TRBJ2-5 | 14 | TRBV7-8
CASSFHRGLNTEAFF | TRBJ1-1 | 15 | TRBV5-6